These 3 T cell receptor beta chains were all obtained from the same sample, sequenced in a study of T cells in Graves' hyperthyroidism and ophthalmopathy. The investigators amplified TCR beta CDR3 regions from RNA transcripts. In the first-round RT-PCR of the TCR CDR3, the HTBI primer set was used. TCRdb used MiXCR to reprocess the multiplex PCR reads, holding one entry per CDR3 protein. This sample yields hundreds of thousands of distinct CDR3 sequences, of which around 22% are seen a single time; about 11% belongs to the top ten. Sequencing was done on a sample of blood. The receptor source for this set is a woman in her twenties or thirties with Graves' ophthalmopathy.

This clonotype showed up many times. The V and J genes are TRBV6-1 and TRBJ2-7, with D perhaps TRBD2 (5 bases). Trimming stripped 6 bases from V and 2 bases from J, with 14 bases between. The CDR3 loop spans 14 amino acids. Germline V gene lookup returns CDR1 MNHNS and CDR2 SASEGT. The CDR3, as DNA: TGTGCCAGCAGCCGGGCCGCCGGGGCCTACGAGCAGTACTTC. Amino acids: CASSRAAGAYEQYF.

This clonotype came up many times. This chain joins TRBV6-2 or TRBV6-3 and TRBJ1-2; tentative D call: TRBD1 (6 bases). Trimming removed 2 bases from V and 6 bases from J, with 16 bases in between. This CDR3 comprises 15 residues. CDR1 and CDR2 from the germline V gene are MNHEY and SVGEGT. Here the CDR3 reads CASSYPGALGDGYTF. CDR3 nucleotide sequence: TGTGCCAGCAGTTACCCGGGGGCCCTAGGCGATGGCTACACCTTC.

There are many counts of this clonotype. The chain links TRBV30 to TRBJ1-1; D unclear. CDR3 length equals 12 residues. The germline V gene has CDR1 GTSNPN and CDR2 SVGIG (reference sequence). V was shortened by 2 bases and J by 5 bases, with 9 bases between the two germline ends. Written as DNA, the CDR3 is TGTGCCTGGAGTTTTGATGGAACTGAAGCTTTCTTT. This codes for CAWSFDGTEAFF. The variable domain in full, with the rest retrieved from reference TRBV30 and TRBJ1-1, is SQTIHQWPATLVQPVGSPLSLECTVEGTSNPNLYWYRQAAGRGLQLLFYSVGIGQISSEVPQNLSASRPQDRQFILSSKKLLLSDSGFYLCAWSFDGTEAFFGQGTRLTVV.